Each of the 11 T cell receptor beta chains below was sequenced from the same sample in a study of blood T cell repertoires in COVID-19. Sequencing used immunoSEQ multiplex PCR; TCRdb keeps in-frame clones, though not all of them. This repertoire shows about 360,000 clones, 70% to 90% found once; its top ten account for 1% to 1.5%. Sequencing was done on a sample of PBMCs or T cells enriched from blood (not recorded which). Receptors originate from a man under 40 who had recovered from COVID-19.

This CDR3 reads CASSLGGTVNEKLFF. The CDR3, as DNA: TGTGCCAGCAGCCTCGGAGGAACAGTTAATGAAAAACTGTTTTTT. The chain joins TRBV7-3 to TRBJ1-4; no clear D. From germline, CDR1 is SGHTA and CDR2 FQGTGA. The V end lost 5 bases, the J end lost 4 bases, and 14 bases lay between the germline ends. This CDR3 contains 15 residues. The whole variable domain, filled in from reference TRBV7-3 and TRBJ1-4, reads GAGVSQTPSNKVTEKGKYVELRCDPISGHTALYWYRQSLGQGPEFLIYFQGTGAADDSGLPNDRFFAVRPEGSVSTLKIQRTERGDSAVYLCASSLGGTVNEKLFFGSGTQLSVL.

CDR3 protein: CASSVGQGGTEAFF. The CDR3 DNA reads TGTGCCAGTAGCGTAGGACAGGGGGGAACTGAAGCTTTCTTT. This chain links TRBV19 with TRBJ1-1, with 10 bases matching TRBD1. CDR3 length: 14 residues. The J segment lost 5 bases and the V segment lost 6 bases, leaving 6 bases of the junction unmatched. Germline CDR1 is LNHDA and CDR2 is SQIVND (reference sequence).

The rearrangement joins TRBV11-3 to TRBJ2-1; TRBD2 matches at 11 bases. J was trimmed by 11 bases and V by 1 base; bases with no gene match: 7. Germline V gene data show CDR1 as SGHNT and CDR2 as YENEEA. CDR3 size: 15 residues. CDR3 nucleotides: TGTGCCAGCAGCTTAGGCAATAGCGGGGGGGCCCAGCAGTTCTTC. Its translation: CASSLGNSGGAQQFF.

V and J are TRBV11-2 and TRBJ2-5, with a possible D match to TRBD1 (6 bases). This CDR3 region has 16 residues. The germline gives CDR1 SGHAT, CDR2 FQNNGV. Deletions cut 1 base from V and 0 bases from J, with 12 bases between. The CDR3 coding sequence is TGTGCCAGCAGCTTAGGAATCCAGGGGTACCAAGAGACCCAGTACTTC. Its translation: CASSLGIQGYQETQYF.

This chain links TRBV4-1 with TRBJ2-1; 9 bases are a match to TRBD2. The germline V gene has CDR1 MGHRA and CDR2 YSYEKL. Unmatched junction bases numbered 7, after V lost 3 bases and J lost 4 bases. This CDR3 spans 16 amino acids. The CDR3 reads CASSQPTSGLYNEQFF. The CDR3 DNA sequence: TGCGCCAGCAGCCAGCCCACTAGCGGGCTTTACAATGAGCAGTTCTTC.

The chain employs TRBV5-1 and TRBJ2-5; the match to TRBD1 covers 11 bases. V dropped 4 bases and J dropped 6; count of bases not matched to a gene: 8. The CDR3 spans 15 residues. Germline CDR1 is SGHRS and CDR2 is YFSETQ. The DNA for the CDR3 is TGCGCCAGCAGCATCGGACAGGGGGCAGGGAAGACCCAGTACTTC. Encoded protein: CASSIGQGAGKTQYF. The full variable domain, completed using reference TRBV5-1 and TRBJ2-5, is KAGVTQTPRYLIKTRGQQVTLSCSPISGHRSVSWYQQTPGQGLQFLFEYFSETQRNKGNFPGRFSGRQFSNSRSEMNVSTLELGDSALYLCASSIGQGAGKTQYFGPGTRLLVL.

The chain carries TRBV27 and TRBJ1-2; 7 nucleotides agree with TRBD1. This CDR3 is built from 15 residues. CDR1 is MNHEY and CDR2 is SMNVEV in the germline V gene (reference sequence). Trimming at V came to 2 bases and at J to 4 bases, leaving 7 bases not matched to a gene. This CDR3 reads CASSLDSGQVYGYTF. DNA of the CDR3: TGTGCCAGCAGTTTAGATTCCGGACAGGTCTATGGCTACACCTTC.

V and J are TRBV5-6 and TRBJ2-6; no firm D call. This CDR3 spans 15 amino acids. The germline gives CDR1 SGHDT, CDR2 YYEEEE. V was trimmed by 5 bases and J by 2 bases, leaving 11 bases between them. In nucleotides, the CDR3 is TGTGCCAGCAGACTTATTGGGCCTGGGGCCAACGTCCTGACTTTC. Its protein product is CASRLIGPGANVLTF.

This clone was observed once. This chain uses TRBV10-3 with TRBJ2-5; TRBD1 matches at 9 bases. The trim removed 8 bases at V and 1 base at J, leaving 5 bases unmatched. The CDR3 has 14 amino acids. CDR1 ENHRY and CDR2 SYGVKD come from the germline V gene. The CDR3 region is CAIGGQGPQETQYF. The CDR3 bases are TGTGCCATCGGGGGACAGGGCCCCCAAGAGACCCAGTACTTC.

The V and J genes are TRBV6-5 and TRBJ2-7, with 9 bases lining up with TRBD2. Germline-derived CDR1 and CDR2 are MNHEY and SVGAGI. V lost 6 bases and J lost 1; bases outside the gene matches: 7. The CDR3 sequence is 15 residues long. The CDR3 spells CASRRLAETSYEQYF. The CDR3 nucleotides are TGTGCCAGCAGACGACTAGCGGAGACATCCTACGAGCAGTACTTC.

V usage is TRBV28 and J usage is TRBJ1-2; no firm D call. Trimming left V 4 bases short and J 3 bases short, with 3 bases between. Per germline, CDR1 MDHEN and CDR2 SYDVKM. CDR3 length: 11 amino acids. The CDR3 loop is CASSYYYGYTF. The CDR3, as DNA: TGTGCCAGCAGTTACTACTATGGCTACACCTTC.